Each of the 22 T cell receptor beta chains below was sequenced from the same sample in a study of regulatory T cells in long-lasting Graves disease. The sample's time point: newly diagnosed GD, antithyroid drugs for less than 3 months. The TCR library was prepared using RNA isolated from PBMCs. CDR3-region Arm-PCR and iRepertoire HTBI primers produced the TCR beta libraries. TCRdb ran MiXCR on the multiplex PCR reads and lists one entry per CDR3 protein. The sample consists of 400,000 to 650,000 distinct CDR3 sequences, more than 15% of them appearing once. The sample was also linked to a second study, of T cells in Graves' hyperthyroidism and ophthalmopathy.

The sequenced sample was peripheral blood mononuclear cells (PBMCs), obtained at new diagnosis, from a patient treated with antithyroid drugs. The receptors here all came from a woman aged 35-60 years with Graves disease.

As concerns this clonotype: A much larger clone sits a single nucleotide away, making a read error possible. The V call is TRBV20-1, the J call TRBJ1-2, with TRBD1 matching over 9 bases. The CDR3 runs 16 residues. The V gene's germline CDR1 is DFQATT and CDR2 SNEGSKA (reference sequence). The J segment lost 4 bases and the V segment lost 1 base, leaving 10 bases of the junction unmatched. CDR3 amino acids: CSARGIGTGWSYGYTF. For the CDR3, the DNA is TGCAGTGCTAGAGGGATTGGGACAGGGTGGAGCTATGGCTACACCTTC.

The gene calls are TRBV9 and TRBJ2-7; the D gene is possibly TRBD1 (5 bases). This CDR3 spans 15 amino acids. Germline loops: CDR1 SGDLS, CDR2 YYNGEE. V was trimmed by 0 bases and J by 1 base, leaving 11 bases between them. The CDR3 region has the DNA TGTGCCAGCAGCGTAGAGGACATACCATCCTACGAGCAGTACTTC. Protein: CASSVEDIPSYEQYF.

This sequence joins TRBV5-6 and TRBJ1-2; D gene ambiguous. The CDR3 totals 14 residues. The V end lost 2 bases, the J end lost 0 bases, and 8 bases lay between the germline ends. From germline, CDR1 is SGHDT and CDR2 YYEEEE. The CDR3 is CASSFGRSNYGYTF. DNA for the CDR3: TGTGCCAGCAGCTTCGGACGGTCTAACTATGGCTACACCTTC.

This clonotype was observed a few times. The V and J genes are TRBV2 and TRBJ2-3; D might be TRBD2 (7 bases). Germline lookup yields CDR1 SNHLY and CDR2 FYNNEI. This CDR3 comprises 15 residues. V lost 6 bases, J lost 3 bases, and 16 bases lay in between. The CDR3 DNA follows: TGTGCCAGCAGCGGGGGGCAGGGGAGAACAGATACGCAGTATTTT. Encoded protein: CASSGGQGRTDTQYF.

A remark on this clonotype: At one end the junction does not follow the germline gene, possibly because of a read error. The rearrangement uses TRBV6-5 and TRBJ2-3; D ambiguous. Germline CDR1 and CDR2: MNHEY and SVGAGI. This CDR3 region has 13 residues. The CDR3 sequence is CASSYRFPDTQYF. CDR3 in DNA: TGTGCCAGCAGTTACCGATTCCCAGATACGCAATATTTT.

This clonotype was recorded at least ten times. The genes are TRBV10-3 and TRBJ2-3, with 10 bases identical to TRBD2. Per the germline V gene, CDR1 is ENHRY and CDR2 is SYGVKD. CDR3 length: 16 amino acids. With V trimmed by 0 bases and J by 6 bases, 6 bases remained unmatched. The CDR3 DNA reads TGTGCCATCAGTGAGTCAACTAGCGGGGTATCGGATACGCAGTATTTT. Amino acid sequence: CAISESTSGVSDTQYF.

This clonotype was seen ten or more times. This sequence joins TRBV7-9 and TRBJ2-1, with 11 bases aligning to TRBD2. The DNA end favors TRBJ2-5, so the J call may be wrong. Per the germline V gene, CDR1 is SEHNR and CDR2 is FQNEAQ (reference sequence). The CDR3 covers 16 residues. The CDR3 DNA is TGTGCCAGCAGCTCCTGGGGACTAGCGGCCTCGGGGACCCAGTACTTC. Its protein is CASSSWGLAASGTQYF.

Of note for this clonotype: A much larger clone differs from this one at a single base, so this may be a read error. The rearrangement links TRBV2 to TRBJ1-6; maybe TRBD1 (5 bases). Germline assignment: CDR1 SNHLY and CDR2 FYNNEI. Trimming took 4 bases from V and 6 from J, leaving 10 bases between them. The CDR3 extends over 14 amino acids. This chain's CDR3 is CASSVRQTNSPLHF. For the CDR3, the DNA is TGTGCCAGCAGTGTTAGACAGACTAATTCACCCCTCCACTTT.

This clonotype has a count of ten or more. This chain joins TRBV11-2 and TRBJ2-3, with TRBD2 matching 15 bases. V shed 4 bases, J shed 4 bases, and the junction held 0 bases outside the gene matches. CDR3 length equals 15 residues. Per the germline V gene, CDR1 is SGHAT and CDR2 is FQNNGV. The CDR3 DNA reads TGTGCCAGCAGCTGGACTAGCGGGGGGGCAGATACGCAGTATTTT. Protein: CASSWTSGGADTQYF.

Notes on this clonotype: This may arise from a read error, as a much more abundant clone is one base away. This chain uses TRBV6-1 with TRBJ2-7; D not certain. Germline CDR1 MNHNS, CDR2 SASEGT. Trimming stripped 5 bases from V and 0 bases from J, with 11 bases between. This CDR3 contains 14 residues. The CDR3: CASSTWSYSYEQYF. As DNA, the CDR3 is TGTGCCAGCAGTACCTGGAGTTACTCCTACGAGCAGTACTTC.

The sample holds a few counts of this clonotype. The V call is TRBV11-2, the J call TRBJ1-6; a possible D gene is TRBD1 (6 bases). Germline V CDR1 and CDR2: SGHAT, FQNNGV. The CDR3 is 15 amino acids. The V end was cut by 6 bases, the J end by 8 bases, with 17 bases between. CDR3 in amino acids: CASRNRDLLDSPLHF. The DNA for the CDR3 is TGTGCCAGCAGAAACAGGGACCTGTTGGATTCACCCCTCCACTTT.

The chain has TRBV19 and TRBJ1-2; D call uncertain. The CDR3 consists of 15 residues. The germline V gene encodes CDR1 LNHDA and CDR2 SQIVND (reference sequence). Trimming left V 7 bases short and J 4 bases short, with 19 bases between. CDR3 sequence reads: CASTPTPQALYGYTF. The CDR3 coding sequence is TGTGCCAGTACCCCCACCCCGCAGGCGCTCTATGGCTACACCTTC.

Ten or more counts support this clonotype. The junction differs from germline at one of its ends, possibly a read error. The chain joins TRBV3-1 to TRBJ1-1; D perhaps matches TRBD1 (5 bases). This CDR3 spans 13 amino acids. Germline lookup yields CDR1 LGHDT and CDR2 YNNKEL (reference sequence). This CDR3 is CASSPGGDTEAFF. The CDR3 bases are TGCGCCAGCAGCCCCGGAGGGGACACTGAAGCTTTCTTT.

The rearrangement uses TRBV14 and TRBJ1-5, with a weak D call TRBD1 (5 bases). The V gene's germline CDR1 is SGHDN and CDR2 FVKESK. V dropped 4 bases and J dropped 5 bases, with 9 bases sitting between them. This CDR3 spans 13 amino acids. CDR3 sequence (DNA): TGTGCCAGCAGCCCTGGGGCCTATCAGCCCCAGCATTTT. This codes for CASSPGAYQPQHF.

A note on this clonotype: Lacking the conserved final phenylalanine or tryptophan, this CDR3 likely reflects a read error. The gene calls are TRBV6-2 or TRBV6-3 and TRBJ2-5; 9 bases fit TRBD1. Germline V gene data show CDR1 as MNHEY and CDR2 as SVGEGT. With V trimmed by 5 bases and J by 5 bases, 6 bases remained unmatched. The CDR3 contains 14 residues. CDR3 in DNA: TGTGCCAGCAGTCAACAGGGGGCCGGGGAGACCCAGTACCTC. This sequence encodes CASSQQGAGETQYL.

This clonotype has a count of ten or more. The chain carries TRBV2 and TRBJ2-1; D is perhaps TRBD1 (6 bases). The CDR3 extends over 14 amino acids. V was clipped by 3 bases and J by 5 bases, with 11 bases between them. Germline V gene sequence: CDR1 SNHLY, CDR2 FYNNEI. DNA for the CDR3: TGTGCCAGCAGTGAGGAGACAGGCAACAATGAGCAGTTCTTC. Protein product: CASSEETGNNEQFF.

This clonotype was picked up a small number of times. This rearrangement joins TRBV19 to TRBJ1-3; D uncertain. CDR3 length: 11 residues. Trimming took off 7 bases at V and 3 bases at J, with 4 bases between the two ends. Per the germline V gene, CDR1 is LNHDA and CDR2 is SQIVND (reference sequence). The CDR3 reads CASNLGNTIYF. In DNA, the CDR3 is TGTGCCAGTAATCTTGGAAACACCATATATTTT.

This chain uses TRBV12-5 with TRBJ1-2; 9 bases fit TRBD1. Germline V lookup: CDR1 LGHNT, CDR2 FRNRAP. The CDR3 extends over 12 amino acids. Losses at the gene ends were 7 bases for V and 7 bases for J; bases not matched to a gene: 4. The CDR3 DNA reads TGTGCTAGTGCCATGGACAGGGGTGGCTACACCTTC. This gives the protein CASAMDRGGYTF.

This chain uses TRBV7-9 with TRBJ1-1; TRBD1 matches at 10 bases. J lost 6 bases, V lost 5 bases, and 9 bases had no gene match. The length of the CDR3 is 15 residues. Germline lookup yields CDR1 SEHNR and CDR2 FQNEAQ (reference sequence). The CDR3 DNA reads TGTGCCAGCAGCAAGGGACAGGGGAGAGGCGCTGAAGCTTTCTTT. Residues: CASSKGQGRGAEAFF. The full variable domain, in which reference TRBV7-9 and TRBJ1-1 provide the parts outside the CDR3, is DTGVSQNPRHKITKRGQNVTFRCDPISEHNRLYWYRQTLGQGPEFLTYFQNEAQLEKSRLLSDRFSAERPKGSFSTLEIQRTEQGDSAMYLCASSKGQGRGAEAFFGQGTRLTVV.

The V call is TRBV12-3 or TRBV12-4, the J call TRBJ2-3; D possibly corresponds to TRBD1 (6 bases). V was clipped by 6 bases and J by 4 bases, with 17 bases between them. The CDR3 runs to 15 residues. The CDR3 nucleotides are TGTGCCAGCAGCTCCCAGGGGTTCAGGGCAGATACGCAGTATTTT. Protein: CASSSQGFRADTQYF.

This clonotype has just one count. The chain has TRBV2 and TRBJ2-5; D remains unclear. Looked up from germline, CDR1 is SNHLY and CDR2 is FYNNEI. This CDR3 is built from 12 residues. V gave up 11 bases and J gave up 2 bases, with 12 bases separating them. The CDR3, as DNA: TGTGCCCGATCGACAAATCAAGAGACCCAGTACTTC. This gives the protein CARSTNQETQYF.

Here the CDR3 DNA reads TGTGCCAGCAGTGTAGCCAGGGGTCCCTATAATTCACCCCTCCACTTT. Protein product: CASSVARGPYNSPLHF. This sequence joins TRBV6-1 and TRBJ1-6; possible D gene TRBD1, 6 bases. Trimming took off 4 bases at V and 2 bases at J, with 12 bases between the two ends. Looked up from germline, CDR1 is MNHNS and CDR2 is SASEGT. The CDR3 length is 16 residues.